This TCR beta chain came from a study of CD8+CD57+ T cells in acquired aplastic anemia. Study-wide findings and caveats: Patients and controls shared approximately 30 CD8+ CDR3 sequences, highly expressed in patients. The CD8+ Simpson's diversity of patients and controls was not significantly different.

In its sample, this clonotype was seen many times. As yet, its antigen is unknown. V gave up 0 bases and J gave up 2 bases, with 9 bases separating them. CDR3 length: 15 amino acids. Germline loops: CDR1 SGHRS, CDR2 YFSETQ. Researchers used genomic DNA as the template to profile TCR beta VDJ and CDR3. TCRdb used MiXCR to reprocess the reads, holding one entry per CDR3 protein. The repertoire holds under 350,000 distinct CDR3 sequences, with 50% to 65% as singletons. The patients chosen for sequencing had shown expansion of CD8+CD57+ cells (detected by flow cytometry). Severe acquired aplastic anemia was the diagnosis recorded for all patients. Patients had not yet gotten any therapy when their blood was taken for sampling.

This chain links TRBV5-1 with TRBJ1-5; maybe TRBD1 (5 bases). The sequenced sample was sorted CD4+, CD8+, or CD8+CD57+ T cells (not recorded which) from PBMCs. This receptor was taken from a human donor with aplastic anemia. CDR3 sequence reads: CASSLGGTGNQPQHF. CDR3 coding DNA: TGCGCCAGCAGCTTGGGGGGGACCGGCAATCAGCCCCAGCATTTT. Full variable domain (missing parts from reference TRBV5-1 and TRBJ1-5): KAGVTQTPRYLIKTRGQQVTLSCSPISGHRSVSWYQQTPGQGLQFLFEYFSETQRNKGNFPGRFSGRQFSNSRSEMNVSTLELGDSALYLCASSLGGTGNQPQHFGDGTRLSIL.